Detailed here is one TCR beta chain. The antigen remains undetermined. This specimen comes from a study of shared clonotypes between healthy human individuals. Findings of the study overall: Clonotypes which were not shared had lower generation probabilities than clonotypes that all four donors shared.

Replicate PCRs run on sorted subsets employed 150 to 250 ng DNA, approximately 30,000 T cell genomes. Generated by immunoSEQ multiplex PCR, the TCRdb table keeps only in-frame clones and is missing some. The sample lists around 1.9 million clones, roughly 91% occurring once. CD45RO-negative CD8 cells positively selected for CCR7 made up the naive population, which excluded terminally differentiated effector memory CD45RA+ cells. From germline, CDR1 is MDHEN and CDR2 SYDVKM. The CDR3 has 13 amino acids. V was pared by 6 bases and J by 2 bases, with 11 bases between. Sequenced: naive CD8+ T cells from PBMCs. The sequence was obtained from a man younger than 35 in good health. Some clones in this sample may be carry-over from other donors' samples. The V and J genes are TRBV28 and TRBJ2-7, with a tentative D call TRBD2 (6 bases). The CDR3 protein is CASRRDSTYEQYF. The CDR3 DNA reads TGTGCCAGCAGGAGGGACTCGACCTACGAGCAGTACTTC.